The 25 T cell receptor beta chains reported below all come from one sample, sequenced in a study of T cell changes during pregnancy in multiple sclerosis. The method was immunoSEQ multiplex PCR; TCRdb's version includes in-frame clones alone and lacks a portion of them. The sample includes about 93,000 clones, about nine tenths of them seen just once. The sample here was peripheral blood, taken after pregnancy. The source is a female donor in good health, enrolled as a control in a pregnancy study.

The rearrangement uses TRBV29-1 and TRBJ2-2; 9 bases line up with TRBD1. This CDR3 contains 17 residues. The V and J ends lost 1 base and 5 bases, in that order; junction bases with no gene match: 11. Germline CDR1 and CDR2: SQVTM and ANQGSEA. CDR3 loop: CSVEVITGQGNTGELFF. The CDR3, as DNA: TGCAGCGTTGAAGTTATTACGGGACAGGGTAATACCGGGGAGCTGTTTTTT.

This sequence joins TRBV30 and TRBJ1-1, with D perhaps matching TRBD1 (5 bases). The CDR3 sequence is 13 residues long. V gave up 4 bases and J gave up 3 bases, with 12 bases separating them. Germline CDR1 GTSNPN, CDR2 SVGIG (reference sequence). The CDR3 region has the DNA TGTGCCTGGACTCTTCAGGGATACACTGAAGCTTTCTTT. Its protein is CAWTLQGYTEAFF.

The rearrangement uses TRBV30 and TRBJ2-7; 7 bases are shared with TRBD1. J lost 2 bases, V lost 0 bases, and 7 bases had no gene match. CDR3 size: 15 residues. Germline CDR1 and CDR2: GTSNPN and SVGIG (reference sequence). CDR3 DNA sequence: TGTGCCTGGAGTGTATTCTTCGGGACAGCCTACGAGCAGTACTTC. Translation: CAWSVFFGTAYEQYF.

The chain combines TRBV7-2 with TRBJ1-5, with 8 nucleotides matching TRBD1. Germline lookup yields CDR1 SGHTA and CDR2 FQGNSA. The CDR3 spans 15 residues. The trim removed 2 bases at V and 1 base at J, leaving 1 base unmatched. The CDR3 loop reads CASSLRTGSNQPQHF. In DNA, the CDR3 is TGTGCCAGCAGCTTAAGGACAGGGAGCAATCAGCCCCAGCATTTT.

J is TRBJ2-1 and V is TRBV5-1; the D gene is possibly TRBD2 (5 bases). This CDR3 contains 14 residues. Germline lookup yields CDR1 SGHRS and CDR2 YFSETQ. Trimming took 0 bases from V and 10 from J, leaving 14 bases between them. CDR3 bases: TGCGCCAGCAGCTTGGTTGCCAGCGGAGCCGAGCAGTTCTTC. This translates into CASSLVASGAEQFF. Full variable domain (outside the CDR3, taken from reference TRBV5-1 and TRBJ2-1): KAGVTQTPRYLIKTRGQQVTLSCSPISGHRSVSWYQQTPGQGLQFLFEYFSETQRNKGNFPGRFSGRQFSNSRSEMNVSTLELGDSALYLCASSLVASGAEQFFGPGTRLTVL.

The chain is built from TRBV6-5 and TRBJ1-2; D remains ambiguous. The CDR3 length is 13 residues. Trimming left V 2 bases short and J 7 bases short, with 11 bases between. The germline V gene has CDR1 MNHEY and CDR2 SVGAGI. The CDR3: CASSYTAGSGYTF. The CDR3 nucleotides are TGTGCCAGCAGTTACACTGCGGGGAGTGGCTACACCTTC.

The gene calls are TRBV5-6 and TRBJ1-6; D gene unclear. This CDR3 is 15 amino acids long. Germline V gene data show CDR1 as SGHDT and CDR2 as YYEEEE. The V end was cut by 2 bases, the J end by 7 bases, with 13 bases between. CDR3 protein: CASSFRQTQNSPLHF. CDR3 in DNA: TGTGCCAGCAGCTTTCGGCAGACTCAAAATTCACCCCTCCACTTT. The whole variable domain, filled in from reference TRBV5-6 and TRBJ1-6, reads DAGVTQSPTHLIKTRGQQVTLRCSPKSGHDTVSWYQQALGQGPQFIFQYYEEEERQRGNFPDRFSGHQFPNYSSELNVNALLLGDSALYLCASSFRQTQNSPLHFGNGTRLTVT.

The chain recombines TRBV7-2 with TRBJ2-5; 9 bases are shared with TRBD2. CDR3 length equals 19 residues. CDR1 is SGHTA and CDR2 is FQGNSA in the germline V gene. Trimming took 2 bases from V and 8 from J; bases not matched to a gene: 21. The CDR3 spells CASSLKFKVRGGWMGTQYF. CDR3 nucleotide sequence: TGTGCCAGCAGCTTAAAATTTAAGGTGCGGGGGGGATGGATGGGAACCCAGTACTTC.

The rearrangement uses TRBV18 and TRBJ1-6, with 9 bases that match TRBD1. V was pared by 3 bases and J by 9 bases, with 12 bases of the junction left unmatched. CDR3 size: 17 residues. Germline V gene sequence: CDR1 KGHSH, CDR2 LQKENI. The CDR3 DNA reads TGTGCCAGCTCACCCGATGTGGCGGGACAGGGTGCTTCACCCCTCCACTTT. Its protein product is CASSPDVAGQGASPLHF. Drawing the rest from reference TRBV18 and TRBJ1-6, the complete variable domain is NAGVMQNPRHLVRRRGQEARLRCSPMKGHSHVYWYRQLPEEGLKFMVYLQKENIIDESGMPKERFSAEFPKEGPSILRIQQVVRGDSAAYFCASSPDVAGQGASPLHFGNGTRLTVT.

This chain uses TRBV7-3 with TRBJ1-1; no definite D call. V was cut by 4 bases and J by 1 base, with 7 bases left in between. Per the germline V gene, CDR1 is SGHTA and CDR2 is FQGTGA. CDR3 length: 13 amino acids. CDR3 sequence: CASSSSPNTEAFF. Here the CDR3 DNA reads TGTGCCAGCAGCTCCTCCCCGAACACTGAAGCTTTCTTT. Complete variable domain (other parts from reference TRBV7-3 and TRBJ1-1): GAGVSQTPSNKVTEKGKYVELRCDPISGHTALYWYRQSLGQGPEFLIYFQGTGAADDSGLPNDRFFAVRPEGSVSTLKIQRTERGDSAVYLCASSSSPNTEAFFGQGTRLTVV.

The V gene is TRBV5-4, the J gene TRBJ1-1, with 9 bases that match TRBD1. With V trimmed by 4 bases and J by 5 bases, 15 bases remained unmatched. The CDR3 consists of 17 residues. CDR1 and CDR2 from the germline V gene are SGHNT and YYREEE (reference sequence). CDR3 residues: CASSDRRRTGVFTEAFF. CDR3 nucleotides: TGTGCCAGCAGCGACCGCCGAAGGACAGGGGTTTTTACTGAAGCTTTCTTT.

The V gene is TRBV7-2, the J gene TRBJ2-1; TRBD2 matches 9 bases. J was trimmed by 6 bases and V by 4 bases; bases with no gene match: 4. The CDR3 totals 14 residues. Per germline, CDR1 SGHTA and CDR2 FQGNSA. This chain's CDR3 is CASSSRLAANEQFF. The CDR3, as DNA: TGTGCCAGCAGCTCCCGACTAGCGGCCAATGAGCAGTTCTTC.

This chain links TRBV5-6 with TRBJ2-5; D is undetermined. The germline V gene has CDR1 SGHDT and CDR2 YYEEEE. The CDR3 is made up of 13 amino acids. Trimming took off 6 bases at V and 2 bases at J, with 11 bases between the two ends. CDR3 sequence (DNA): TGTGCCAGCAACTCCGGTCCTCAAGAGACCCAGTACTTC. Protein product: CASNSGPQETQYF.

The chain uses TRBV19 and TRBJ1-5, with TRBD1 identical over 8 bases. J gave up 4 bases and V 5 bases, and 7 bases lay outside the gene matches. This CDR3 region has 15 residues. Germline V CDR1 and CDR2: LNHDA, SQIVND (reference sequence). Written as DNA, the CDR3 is TGTGCCAGTAGTGCAGACAGGGGAAGAAATCAGCCCCAGCATTTT. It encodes CASSADRGRNQPQHF.

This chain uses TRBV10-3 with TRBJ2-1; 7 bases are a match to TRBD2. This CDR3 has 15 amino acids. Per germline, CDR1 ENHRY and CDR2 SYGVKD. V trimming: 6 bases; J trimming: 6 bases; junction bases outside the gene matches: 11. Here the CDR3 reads CAIRPQGLAVNEQFF. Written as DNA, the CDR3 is TGTGCCATCAGACCCCAGGGTCTAGCGGTCAATGAGCAGTTCTTC.

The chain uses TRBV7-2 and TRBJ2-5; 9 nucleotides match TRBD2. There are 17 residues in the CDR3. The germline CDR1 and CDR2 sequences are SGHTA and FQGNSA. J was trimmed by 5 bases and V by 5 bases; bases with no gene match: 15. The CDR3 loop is CASSPYPRGGRGETQYF. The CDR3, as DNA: TGTGCCAGCAGCCCTTACCCGCGGGGGGGCCGCGGGGAGACCCAGTACTTC.

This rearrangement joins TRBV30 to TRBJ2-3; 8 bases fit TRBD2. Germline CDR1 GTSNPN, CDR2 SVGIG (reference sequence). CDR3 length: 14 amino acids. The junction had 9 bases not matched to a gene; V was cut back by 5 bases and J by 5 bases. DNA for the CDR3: TGTGCCTGGGAGGGCGGGGGGAGGATAGATACGCAGTATTTT. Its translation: CAWEGGGRIDTQYF.

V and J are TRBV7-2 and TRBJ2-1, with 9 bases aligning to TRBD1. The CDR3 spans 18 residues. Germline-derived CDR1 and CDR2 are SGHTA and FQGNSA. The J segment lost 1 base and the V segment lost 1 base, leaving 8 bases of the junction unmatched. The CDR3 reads CASSLGFGQGRSYNEQFF. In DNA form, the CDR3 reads TGTGCCAGCAGCTTAGGGTTTGGACAGGGGCGGTCCTACAATGAGCAGTTCTTC.

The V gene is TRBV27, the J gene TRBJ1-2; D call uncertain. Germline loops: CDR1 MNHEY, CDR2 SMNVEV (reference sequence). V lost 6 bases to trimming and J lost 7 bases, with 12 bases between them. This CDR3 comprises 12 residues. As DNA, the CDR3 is TGTGCCAGCAGCCCACGTTCGGGTGGCTACACCTTC. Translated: CASSPRSGGYTF.

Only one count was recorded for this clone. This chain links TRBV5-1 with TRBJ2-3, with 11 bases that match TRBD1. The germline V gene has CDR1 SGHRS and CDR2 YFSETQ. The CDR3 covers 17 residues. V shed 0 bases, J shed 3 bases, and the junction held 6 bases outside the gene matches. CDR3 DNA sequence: TGCGCCAGCAGCTTGGGGACAGGGGGCGCGGGTACAGATACGCAGTATTTT. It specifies CASSLGTGGAGTDTQYF.

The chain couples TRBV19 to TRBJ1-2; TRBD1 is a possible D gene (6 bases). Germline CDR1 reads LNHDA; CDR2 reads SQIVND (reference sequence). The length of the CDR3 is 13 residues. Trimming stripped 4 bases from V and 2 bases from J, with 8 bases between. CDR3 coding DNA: TGTGCCAGTAGTAAAACAGGGAACTATGGCTACACCTTC. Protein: CASSKTGNYGYTF.

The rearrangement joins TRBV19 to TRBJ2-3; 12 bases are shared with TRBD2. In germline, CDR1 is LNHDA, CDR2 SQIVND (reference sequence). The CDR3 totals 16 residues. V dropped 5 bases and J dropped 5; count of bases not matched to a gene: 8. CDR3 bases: TGTGCCAGTAGTCTCTCAGGGACTAGCGGGCAAGATACGCAGTATTTT. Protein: CASSLSGTSGQDTQYF.

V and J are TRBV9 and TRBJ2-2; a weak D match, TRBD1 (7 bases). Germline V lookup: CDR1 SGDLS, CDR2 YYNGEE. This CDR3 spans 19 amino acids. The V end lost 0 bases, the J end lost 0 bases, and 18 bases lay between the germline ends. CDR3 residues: CASSVVDRRGPSNTGELFF. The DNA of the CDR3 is TGTGCCAGCAGCGTAGTTGATAGGAGGGGGCCGTCGAACACCGGGGAGCTGTTTTTT.

The CDR3: CASSDYRGLYNSPLHF. Here the CDR3 DNA reads TGTGCCAGCAGTGATTACAGGGGGCTCTATAATTCACCCCTCCACTTT. This chain joins TRBV2 and TRBJ1-6; the match to TRBD1 covers 9 bases. This CDR3 comprises 16 residues. Germline V gene data show CDR1 as SNHLY and CDR2 as FYNNEI. The V gene end was trimmed by 3 bases and the J gene end by 3 bases; junction bases not matched to a gene: 3.

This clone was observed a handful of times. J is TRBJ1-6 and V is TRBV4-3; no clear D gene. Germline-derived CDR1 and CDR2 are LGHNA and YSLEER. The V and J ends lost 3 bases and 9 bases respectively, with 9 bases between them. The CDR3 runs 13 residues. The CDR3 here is CASSHLRSSPLHF. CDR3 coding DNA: TGCGCCAGCAGCCACCTAAGGAGTTCACCCCTCCACTTT.